The 3 T cell receptor beta chains presented below share a single source sample, sequenced in a study of cytomegalovirus exposure and HLA in healthy donors. 13 Jbeta primers and 60 Vbeta primers were used for the PCR. The method was immunoSEQ multiplex PCR; TCRdb's version includes in-frame clones alone and lacks a portion of them. The data hold over 200,000 clones, with about 89% observed a single time. The sequencing input was PBMCs. Receptors originate from a woman aged 18-30 years in good health and CMV-seronegative.

The V gene is TRBV5-6, the J gene TRBJ2-2, with D hard to call. The CDR3 is 14 residues long. Germline CDR1 and CDR2: SGHDT and YYEEEE. V dropped 6 bases and J dropped 2 bases, with 11 bases sitting between them. CDR3 amino acids: CASMLSLNTGELFF. The CDR3 coding sequence is TGTGCCAGCATGCTAAGCCTAAACACCGGGGAGCTGTTTTTT.

This chain links TRBV4-1 with TRBJ2-7; D is undetermined. CDR1 is MGHRA, CDR2 YSYEKL, per germline. CDR3 length: 15 amino acids. V lost 6 bases and J 6 bases, leaving 21 bases between the germline ends. In DNA form, the CDR3 reads TGCGCCAGCAGACAAACCTTTTCAGTCCCTGGCGAGCAGTACTTC. Amino acid sequence: CASRQTFSVPGEQYF.

The chain uses TRBV11-2 and TRBJ2-7; a possible D gene is TRBD1 (5 bases). In germline, CDR1 is SGHAT, CDR2 FQNNGV. CDR3 length: 14 residues. The V end lost 5 bases, the J end lost 2 bases, and 13 bases lay between the germline ends. For the CDR3, the DNA is TGTGCCAGCAGCCCCCATAGGGGAACCTACGAGCAGTACTTC. It is translated as CASSPHRGTYEQYF.